A single sample gave rise to the 25 T cell receptor beta chains below, sequenced in a study of T cell responses to AZD1222 COVID-19 vaccine. Sequencing used immunoSEQ multiplex PCR; TCRdb keeps in-frame clones, though not all of them. The sample includes over 110,000 clones, about 90% of them seen just once. The sequences come from peripheral blood, collected 28 days after the second AZD1222 dose. These receptor sequences come from an adult who received the AZD1222 COVID-19 vaccine.

The rearrangement uses TRBV6-6 and TRBJ2-1; tentative D call: TRBD2 (7 bases). The V gene's germline CDR1 is MNHNY and CDR2 SVGAGI (reference sequence). The CDR3 has 16 residues. Trimming shortened V by 2 bases and J by 5 bases, and 16 bases separated the two germline ends. CDR3 residues: CASSYPPGGLDNEQFF. DNA of the CDR3: TGTGCCAGCAGTTACCCCCCGGGGGGCCTAGACAATGAGCAGTTCTTC.

The chain couples TRBV10-1 to TRBJ2-2; 7 bases align to TRBD1. The V segment lost 7 bases and the J segment 6 bases; nucleotides outside the gene matches: 11. Germline loops: CDR1 WNHNN, CDR2 SYGVQD (reference sequence). This CDR3 is built from 15 residues. CDR3 in amino acids: CASILQGDDPGELFF. The CDR3 DNA sequence: TGCGCCAGCATTTTGCAGGGGGATGATCCCGGGGAGCTGTTTTTT.

Concerning this clone: The same CDR3 also results from other DNA sequences found in this sample. The J gene is TRBJ2-3, the V gene TRBV7-2; D unresolved. Germline CDR1 is SGHTA and CDR2 is FQGNSA. There are 12 residues in the CDR3. The V end lost 3 bases, the J end lost 3 bases, and 4 bases lay between the germline ends. This CDR3 reads CASSLRTDTQYF. The CDR3 bases are TGTGCCAGCAGCTTGCGTACAGATACGCAGTATTTT.

The J gene is TRBJ2-3, the V gene TRBV28; 9 positions agree with TRBD1. V gave up 6 bases and J gave up 6 bases; unmatched junction bases: 10. The CDR3 has 15 amino acids. Germline CDR1 reads MDHEN; CDR2 reads SYDVKM. The CDR3 spells CASSRTGGGRDTQYF. In DNA form, the CDR3 reads TGTGCCAGCAGCCGTACAGGGGGCGGAAGGGATACGCAGTATTTT.

This chain uses TRBV10-2 with TRBJ1-1, with unresolved D. This CDR3 is 13 amino acids long. Germline CDR1 WSHSY, CDR2 SAAADI. The V gene lost 8 bases and the J gene lost 1 base, with 11 bases spanning the gap. This CDR3 is CASYKQKNTEAFF. As DNA, the CDR3 is TGCGCCAGCTATAAGCAGAAGAACACTGAAGCTTTCTTT.

The chain carries TRBV19 and TRBJ1-5; 12 nucleotides align to TRBD1. The germline CDR1 and CDR2 sequences are LNHDA and SQIVND (reference sequence). With 8 bases clipped from V and 7 bases from J, the junction kept 6 bases outside the gene matches. The CDR3 has 14 amino acids. CDR3 DNA sequence: TGTGCCAGTGCGGGACAGGGGGCGGGGCAGCCCCAGCATTTT. Encoded protein: CASAGQGAGQPQHF.

The V gene is TRBV4-3, the J gene TRBJ2-7; the D is unclear. This CDR3 is 14 amino acids long. V lost 1 base to trimming and J lost 2 bases, with 9 bases between them. Germline V gene data show CDR1 as LGHNA and CDR2 as YSLEER. Here the CDR3 reads CASSQGQKTYEQYF. The CDR3 DNA is TGCGCCAGCAGCCAAGGACAAAAGACCTACGAGCAGTACTTC.

The chain links TRBV19 to TRBJ1-1; D remains ambiguous. The CDR3 is made up of 14 amino acids. Germline values: CDR1 LNHDA, CDR2 SQIVND (reference sequence). V was shortened by 5 bases and J by 0 bases, with 10 bases between the two germline ends. CDR3: CASSRVGLNTEAFF. CDR3 coding DNA: TGTGCCAGTAGTCGGGTAGGGTTGAACACTGAAGCTTTCTTT. Filled out from reference TRBV19 and TRBJ1-1, the complete variable domain reads DGGITQSPKYLFRKEGQNVTLSCEQNLNHDAMYWYRQDPGQGLRLIYYSQIVNDFQKGDIAEGYSVSREKKESFPLTVTSAQKNPTAFYLCASSRVGLNTEAFFGQGTRLTVV.

This chain links TRBV30 with TRBJ2-6; the D is unclear. Germline lookup yields CDR1 GTSNPN and CDR2 SVGIG (reference sequence). Trimming took off 0 bases at V and 0 bases at J, with 15 bases between the two ends. The CDR3 sequence is 18 residues long. CDR3 DNA sequence: TGTGCCTGGAGTGTAGGATTGTCGGATTCCTCTGGGGCCAACGTCCTGACTTTC. Translated: CAWSVGLSDSSGANVLTF.

The chain combines TRBV5-6 with TRBJ2-3; 8 nucleotides line up with TRBD1. The V gene end was trimmed by 4 bases and the J gene end by 2 bases; junction bases not matched to a gene: 3. There are 14 residues in the CDR3. Germline V gene lookup returns CDR1 SGHDT and CDR2 YYEEEE. CDR3 nucleotides: TGTGCCAGCAGCCCGACAGGGGTCACAGATACGCAGTATTTT. It translates to CASSPTGVTDTQYF.

This chain uses TRBV19 with TRBJ1-2, with D unresolved. This CDR3 is built from 13 residues. V dropped 4 bases and J dropped 4 bases, with 10 bases sitting between them. Germline CDR1 is LNHDA and CDR2 is SQIVND (reference sequence). CDR3 amino acids: CASSNSIIYGYTF. DNA for the CDR3: TGTGCCAGTAGTAACAGCATTATCTATGGCTACACCTTC.

V is TRBV11-2 and J is TRBJ2-3, with no clear D. The CDR3 loop spans 12 amino acids. V was trimmed by 6 bases and J by 6 bases, leaving 10 bases between them. Germline V gene lookup returns CDR1 SGHAT and CDR2 FQNNGV. CDR3: CASSSGWDTQYF. The CDR3, as DNA: TGTGCCAGCAGTTCTGGCTGGGATACGCAGTATTTT.

The gene calls are TRBV9 and TRBJ1-5, with D hard to call. Germline V gives CDR1 SGDLS, CDR2 YYNGEE. V gave up 0 bases and J gave up 1 base, with 8 bases separating them. This CDR3 is 15 amino acids long. The CDR3 sequence: CASSVDGQSNQPQHF. In DNA form, the CDR3 reads TGTGCCAGCAGCGTAGATGGCCAGAGCAATCAGCCCCAGCATTTT.

The rearrangement links TRBV29-1 to TRBJ1-2; no definite D call. CDR1 is SQVTM and CDR2 is ANQGSEA in the germline V gene. The CDR3 loop spans 14 amino acids. The V and J ends lost 7 bases and 6 bases respectively, with 21 bases between them. CDR3 loop: CSAVSGQTTNGYTF. The CDR3 DNA reads TGCAGCGCCGTGTCGGGTCAGACTACTAATGGCTACACCTTC.

In this sample, this clone turned up once. V gene TRBV16 combines with J gene TRBJ1-4; D may be TRBD1 (5 bases). The V and J ends lost 4 bases and 6 bases respectively, with 15 bases between them. Per the germline V gene, CDR1 is KGHSY and CDR2 is FQNENV. The CDR3 runs to 15 residues. This CDR3 reads CASSPLQGWDEKLFF. The CDR3 coding sequence is TGTGCCAGCAGCCCCCTCCAGGGTTGGGATGAAAAACTGTTTTTT. Full variable domain (rest looked up from reference TRBV16 and TRBJ1-4): GEEVAQTPKHLVRGEGQKAKLYCAPIKGHSYVFWYQQVLKNEFKFLISFQNENVFDETGMPKERFSAKCLPNSPCSLEIQATKLEDSAVYFCASSPLQGWDEKLFFGSGTQLSVL.

The chain carries TRBV7-8 and TRBJ2-5; 7 bases agree with TRBD2. The CDR3 consists of 16 residues. V lost 2 bases, J lost 5 bases, and 11 bases stayed unmatched. CDR1 is SGHVS, CDR2 FQNEAQ, per germline. This chain's CDR3 is CASSLTGSGLGETQYF. The CDR3 nucleotides are TGTGCCAGCAGCTTAACCGGATCAGGACTAGGGGAGACCCAGTACTTC.

V usage is TRBV13 and J usage is TRBJ2-2; D may correspond to TRBD1 or TRBD2 (6 bases each). Trimming removed 5 bases at V and 0 bases at J, with 16 bases between. The CDR3 sequence is 17 residues long. CDR1 is PRHDT, CDR2 FYEKMQ, per germline (reference sequence). The CDR3 loop is CASSIPFGGPNTGELFF. CDR3 DNA sequence: TGTGCCAGCAGCATACCTTTTGGGGGGCCGAACACCGGGGAGCTGTTTTTT.

The rearrangement links TRBV24-1 to TRBJ1-5; 7 positions match TRBD1. The CDR3 totals 15 residues. The V and J ends lost 3 bases and 6 bases, in that order; junction bases with no gene match: 7. Germline loops: CDR1 KGHDR, CDR2 SFDVKD. CDR3 amino acids: CATSDRQGVGQPQHF. CDR3 sequence (DNA): TGTGCCACCAGTGATCGACAGGGAGTCGGTCAGCCCCAGCATTTT.

The rearrangement joins TRBV6-5 to TRBJ2-7; maybe TRBD1 (6 bases). The CDR3 is 13 residues long. Germline values: CDR1 MNHEY, CDR2 SVGAGI. The V gene lost 8 bases and the J gene lost 4 bases, with 15 bases spanning the gap. The DNA of the CDR3 is TGTGCCAGCTCCCACAGGGCCGCATACGAGCAGTACTTC. Amino acid sequence: CASSHRAAYEQYF.

The V gene is TRBV4-3, the J gene TRBJ2-1, with 9 bases lining up with TRBD2. With V trimmed by 0 bases and J by 7 bases, 4 bases remained unmatched. The CDR3 is made up of 15 amino acids. The V gene's germline CDR1 is LGHNA and CDR2 YSLEER. The CDR3 DNA is TGCGCCAGCAGCCAAGATAGAACTAGCGGGAATGAGCAGTTCTTC. Protein sequence: CASSQDRTSGNEQFF.

The chain couples TRBV2 to TRBJ2-2, with 9 bases fitting TRBD2. The CDR3 has 15 residues. With 5 bases clipped from V and 0 bases from J, the junction kept 1 base outside the gene matches. Per germline, CDR1 SNHLY and CDR2 FYNNEI. CDR3 coding DNA: TGTGCCAGCAGTAGACTAGCGGCGAACACCGGGGAGCTGTTTTTT. It codes for CASSRLAANTGELFF.

The rearrangement uses TRBV9 and TRBJ2-1, with a possible D match to TRBD1 (6 bases). Germline CDR1 reads SGDLS; CDR2 reads YYNGEE. Between the trimmed V and J ends, which lost 0 bases and 8 bases, there was a span of 9 bases. The CDR3 length is 13 residues. Here the CDR3 reads CASSVGAGDEQFF. The CDR3 nucleotides read TGTGCCAGCAGCGTAGGAGCAGGGGATGAGCAGTTCTTC. The complete variable domain, with remaining parts taken from reference TRBV9 and TRBJ2-1, reads DSGVTQTPKHLITATGQRVTLRCSPRSGDLSVYWYQQSLDQGLQFLIQYYNGEERAKGNILERFSAQQFPDLHSELNLSSLELGDSALYFCASSVGAGDEQFFGPGTRLTVL.

J is TRBJ2-5 and V is TRBV23-1; D unresolved. TRBV23-1 is treated as an ORF (open reading frame) with a function not yet certain. This CDR3 region has 14 residues. The V end lost 8 bases, the J end lost 2 bases, and 15 bases lay between the germline ends. The chain's CDR3 is CASPSWGYQETQYF. The CDR3 DNA follows: TGCGCCAGCCCCTCGTGGGGATATCAAGAGACCCAGTACTTC.

V usage is TRBV6-2 or TRBV6-3 and J usage is TRBJ2-1; TRBD2 is a possible D gene (7 bases). The germline V gene encodes CDR1 MNHEY and CDR2 SVGEGT. The CDR3 loop spans 17 amino acids. V was clipped by 7 bases and J by 2 bases, with 21 bases between them. The CDR3 region has the DNA TGTGCCAGCACCCCAAAACTGAGCGGGACAACCTACAATGAGCAGTTCTTC. As protein: CASTPKLSGTTYNEQFF.

CDR3 nucleotides: TGTGCCAGCAGCTTACGACTTCGAGAGACCCAGTACTTC. Amino acids: CASSLRLRETQYF. The rearrangement uses TRBV7-6 and TRBJ2-5, with no clear D. Trimming shortened V by 2 bases and J by 4 bases, and 8 bases separated the two germline ends. Germline V gives CDR1 SGHVS, CDR2 FNYEAQ. The CDR3 runs 13 residues.